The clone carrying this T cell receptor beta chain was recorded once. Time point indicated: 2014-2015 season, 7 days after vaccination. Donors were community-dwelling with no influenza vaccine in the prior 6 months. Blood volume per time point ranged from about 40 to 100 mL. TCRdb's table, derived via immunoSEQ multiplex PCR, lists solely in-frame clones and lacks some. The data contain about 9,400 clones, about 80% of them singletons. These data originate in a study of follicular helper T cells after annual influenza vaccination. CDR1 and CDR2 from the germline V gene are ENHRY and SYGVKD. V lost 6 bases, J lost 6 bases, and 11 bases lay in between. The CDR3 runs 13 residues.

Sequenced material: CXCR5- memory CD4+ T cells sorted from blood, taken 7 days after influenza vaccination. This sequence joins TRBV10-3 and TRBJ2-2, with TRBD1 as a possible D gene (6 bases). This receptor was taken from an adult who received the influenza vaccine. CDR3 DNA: TGTGCCATCAGCCTAGGGGGATCCGGGGAGCTGTTTTTT. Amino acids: CAISLGGSGELFF.